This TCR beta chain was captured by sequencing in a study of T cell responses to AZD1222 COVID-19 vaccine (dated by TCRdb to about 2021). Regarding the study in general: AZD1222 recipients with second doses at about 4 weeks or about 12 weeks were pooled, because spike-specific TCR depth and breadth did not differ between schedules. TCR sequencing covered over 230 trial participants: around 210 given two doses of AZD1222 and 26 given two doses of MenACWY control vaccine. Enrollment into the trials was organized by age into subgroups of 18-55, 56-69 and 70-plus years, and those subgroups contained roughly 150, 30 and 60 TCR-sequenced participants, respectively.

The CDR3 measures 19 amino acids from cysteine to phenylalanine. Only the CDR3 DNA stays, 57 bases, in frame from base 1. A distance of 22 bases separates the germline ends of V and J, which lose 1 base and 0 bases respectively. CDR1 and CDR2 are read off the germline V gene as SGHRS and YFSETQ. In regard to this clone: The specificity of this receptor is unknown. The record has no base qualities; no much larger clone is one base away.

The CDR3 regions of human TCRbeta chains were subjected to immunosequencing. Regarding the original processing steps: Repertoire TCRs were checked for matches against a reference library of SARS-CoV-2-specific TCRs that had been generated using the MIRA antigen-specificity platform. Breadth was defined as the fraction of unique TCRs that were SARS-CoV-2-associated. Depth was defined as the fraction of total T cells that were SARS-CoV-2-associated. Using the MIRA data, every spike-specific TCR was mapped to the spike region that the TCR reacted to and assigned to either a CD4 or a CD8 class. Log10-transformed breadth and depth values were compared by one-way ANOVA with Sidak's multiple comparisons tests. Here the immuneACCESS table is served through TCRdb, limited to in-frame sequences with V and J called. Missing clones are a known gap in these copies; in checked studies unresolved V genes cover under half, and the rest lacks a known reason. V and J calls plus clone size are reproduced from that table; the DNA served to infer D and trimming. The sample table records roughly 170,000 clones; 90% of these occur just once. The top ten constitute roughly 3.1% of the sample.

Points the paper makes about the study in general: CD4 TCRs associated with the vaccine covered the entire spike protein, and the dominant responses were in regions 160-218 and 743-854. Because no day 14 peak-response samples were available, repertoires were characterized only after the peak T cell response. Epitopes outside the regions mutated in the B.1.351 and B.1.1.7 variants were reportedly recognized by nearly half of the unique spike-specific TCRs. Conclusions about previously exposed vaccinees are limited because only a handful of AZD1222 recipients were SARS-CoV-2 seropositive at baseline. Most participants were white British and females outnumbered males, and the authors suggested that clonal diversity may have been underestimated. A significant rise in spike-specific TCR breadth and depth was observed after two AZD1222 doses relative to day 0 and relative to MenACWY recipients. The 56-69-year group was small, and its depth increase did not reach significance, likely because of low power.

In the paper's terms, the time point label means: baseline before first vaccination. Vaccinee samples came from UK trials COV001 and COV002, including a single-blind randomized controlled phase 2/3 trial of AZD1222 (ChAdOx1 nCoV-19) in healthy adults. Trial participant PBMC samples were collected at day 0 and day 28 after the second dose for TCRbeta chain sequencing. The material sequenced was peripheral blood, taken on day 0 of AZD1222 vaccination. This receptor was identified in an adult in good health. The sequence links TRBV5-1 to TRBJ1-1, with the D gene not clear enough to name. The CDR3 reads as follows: CASSLILSAETHLNTEAFF. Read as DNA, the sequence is TGCGCCAGCAGCTTGATACTGTCGGCGGAAACGCACTTGAACACTGAAGCTTTCTTT.